These 19 T cell receptor beta chains share one sample of origin, sequenced in a study of blood T cell repertoires in COVID-19. Assay: immunoSEQ multiplex PCR; the TCRdb copy retains only in-frame clones and omits some. The table shows roughly 240,000 clones, with about 82% occurring only once. The source material was PBMCs or T cells enriched from blood (not recorded which). The receptors come from a woman in her forties or fifties who had recovered from COVID-19.

This clone has just a few counts. The chain couples TRBV7-2 to TRBJ2-5; possible D gene TRBD2, 6 bases. This CDR3 region has 15 residues. Germline lookup yields CDR1 SGHTA and CDR2 FQGNSA. V gave up 3 bases and J gave up 0 bases, with 11 bases separating them. CDR3 residues: CASSFNGGNQETQYF. The CDR3 DNA reads TGTGCCAGCAGCTTCAATGGGGGGAACCAAGAGACCCAGTACTTC. Combining the CDR3 with reference TRBV7-2 and TRBJ2-5 gives the whole variable domain GAGVSQSPSNKVTEKGKDVELRCDPISGHTALYWYRQSLGQGLEFLIYFQGNSAPDKSGLPSDRFSAERTGGSVSTLTIQRTQQEDSAVYLCASSFNGGNQETQYFGPGTRLLVL.

The chain couples TRBV19 to TRBJ1-2; 8 nucleotides match TRBD1. This CDR3 is 13 amino acids long. Looked up from germline, CDR1 is LNHDA and CDR2 is SQIVND (reference sequence). The V gene end was trimmed by 4 bases and the J gene end by 8 bases; junction bases not matched to a gene: 6. CDR3 residues: CASSNGQGGGYTF. The CDR3 DNA is TGTGCCAGTAGTAACGGACAGGGAGGAGGCTACACCTTC.

This CDR3 is CASSLVGASRGNEQFF. The CDR3 DNA reads TGCGCCAGCAGCTTGGTAGGAGCCTCAAGAGGGAATGAGCAGTTCTTC. This sequence joins TRBV5-1 and TRBJ2-1, with D possibly TRBD2 on 5 matching bases. Trimming removed 0 bases from V and 7 bases from J, with 17 bases in between. CDR1 is SGHRS and CDR2 is YFSETQ in the germline V gene. The CDR3 covers 16 residues.

This clone was counted only a few times. The gene calls are TRBV6-1 and TRBJ1-2; D is undetermined. The CDR3 loop spans 15 amino acids. The V and J ends lost 2 bases and 0 bases respectively, with 10 bases between them. Germline V gene lookup returns CDR1 MNHNS and CDR2 SASEGT. The CDR3 reads CASSERRTSNYGYTF. The CDR3 nucleotides read TGTGCCAGCAGTGAAAGACGGACTTCTAACTATGGCTACACCTTC.

The chain links TRBV4-3 to TRBJ2-7; D possibly corresponds to TRBD2 (5 bases). CDR3 length equals 14 residues. Trimming removed 0 bases at V and 2 bases at J, with 8 bases between. Per the germline V gene, CDR1 is LGHNA and CDR2 is YSLEER. The CDR3 region is CASSQDGRAYEQYF. As DNA, the CDR3 is TGCGCCAGCAGCCAAGATGGGAGAGCCTACGAGCAGTACTTC.

The gene calls are TRBV14 and TRBJ1-2; no reliable D call. The CDR3 totals 14 residues. CDR1 and CDR2 from the germline V gene are SGHDN and FVKESK. The V end was cut by 0 bases, the J end by 7 bases, with 12 bases between. The CDR3, as DNA: TGTGCCAGCAGCCAAGAAGGAAGAGAGCGTGGCTACACCTTC. It translates to CASSQEGRERGYTF.

The chain uses TRBV11-2 and TRBJ2-7, with 7 bases fitting TRBD2. V trimming: 0 bases; J trimming: 1 base; junction bases outside the gene matches: 3. This CDR3 is 15 amino acids long. In germline, CDR1 is SGHAT, CDR2 FQNNGV. Here the CDR3 DNA reads TGTGCCAGCAGCTTAGACCGGACTAGTTCCTACGAGCAGTACTTC. Encoded protein: CASSLDRTSSYEQYF.

V usage is TRBV6-5 and J usage is TRBJ2-5; a weak D match, TRBD1 (5 bases). Deletions cut 0 bases from V and 6 bases from J, with 14 bases between. The CDR3 is 15 amino acids. Germline V gene lookup returns CDR1 MNHEY and CDR2 SVGAGI. The CDR3 coding sequence is TGTGCCAGCAGTTACTCGGTGACAGCCGAAAAGACCCAGTACTTC. Its translation: CASSYSVTAEKTQYF.

The chain couples TRBV7-2 to TRBJ2-7; TRBD1 might be the D (6 bases). Trimming pared 3 bases from V and 3 bases from J, leaving 18 bases between. CDR1 SGHTA and CDR2 FQGNSA come from the germline V gene. The CDR3 runs 16 residues. This CDR3 reads CASSLGLWTANYEQYF. In nucleotides, the CDR3 is TGTGCCAGCAGCTTGGGTCTTTGGACAGCAAACTACGAGCAGTACTTC.

V and J are TRBV28 and TRBJ1-3; unclear D gene. Germline values: CDR1 MDHEN, CDR2 SYDVKM. V was cut by 1 base and J by 9 bases, with 19 bases left in between. This CDR3 has 16 amino acids. The chain's CDR3 is CASSLLSARDRSTIYF. The CDR3 DNA follows: TGTGCCAGCAGTTTATTATCGGCGAGGGATAGGAGCACCATATATTTT.

This chain connects TRBV19 to TRBJ2-1; 7 bases fit TRBD2. This CDR3 spans 16 amino acids. Trimming cost V 1 base and J 6 bases; bases outside gene matches: 9. The germline CDR1 and CDR2 sequences are LNHDA and SQIVND (reference sequence). The CDR3 nucleotides are TGTGCCAGTAGTATAGTTGCGGGGGTGCTTTTCAATGAGCAGTTCTTC. The encoded protein is CASSIVAGVLFNEQFF.

This clone was recorded once. The chain joins TRBV29-1 to TRBJ2-5, with D possibly matching TRBD2 (5 bases). The CDR3 is 11 residues long. Looked up from germline, CDR1 is SQVTM and CDR2 is ANQGSEA. The CDR3 region has the DNA TGCAGTGTATGGGAGAAAGAGACCCAGTACTTC. Its protein is CSVWEKETQYF.

The chain links TRBV19 to TRBJ2-1; possible D gene TRBD2, 5 bases. The V and J ends lost 0 bases and 4 bases respectively, with 10 bases between them. This CDR3 has 15 residues. Germline V lookup: CDR1 LNHDA, CDR2 SQIVND (reference sequence). This chain's CDR3 is CASSIEGGLYNEQFF. As DNA, the CDR3 is TGTGCCAGTAGTATAGAGGGCGGGTTATACAATGAGCAGTTCTTC.

About this clone itself: The sample has other DNA sequences that encode this CDR3 too. CDR3 bases: TGTGCCAGCAGTTACTCTCTCGGCGAGCAGTACTTC. Protein sequence: CASSYSLGEQYF. The J gene is TRBJ2-7, the V gene TRBV6-5, with D hard to call. This CDR3 is built from 12 residues. Germline loops: CDR1 MNHEY, CDR2 SVGAGI. Trimming removed 0 bases at V and 6 bases at J, with 6 bases between.

The V call is TRBV11-3, the J call TRBJ1-1; the match to TRBD1 covers 9 bases. CDR3 length: 16 amino acids. Germline V gene sequence: CDR1 SGHNT, CDR2 YENEEA. Unmatched junction bases numbered 19, after V lost 6 bases and J lost 11 bases. In DNA, the CDR3 is TGTGCCAGCAGAAACAGAGACGACAGGGGGAAGAGAAAGGCTTTCTTT. Translated, it gives CASRNRDDRGKRKAFF.

This clone was recorded only once. This chain uses TRBV19 with TRBJ2-2, with 10 bases that match TRBD2. Germline V gene data show CDR1 as LNHDA and CDR2 as SQIVND (reference sequence). V shed 6 bases, J shed 6 bases, and the junction held 16 bases outside the gene matches. The CDR3 runs to 18 residues. In DNA form, the CDR3 reads TGTGCCAGTAGACCTCTCCGGGCTAGCGGGAGTGTCGCCGGGGAGCTGTTTTTT. Its translation: CASRPLRASGSVAGELFF.

This chain connects TRBV4-1 to TRBJ1-5; 7 bases fit TRBD1. After removal of 0 bases from V and 6 bases from J, the junction contained 11 bases not matched to a gene. The CDR3 covers 17 residues. Germline V gene data show CDR1 as MGHRA and CDR2 as YSYEKL. The CDR3 protein is CASSQDVKGAAIQPQHF. CDR3 nucleotides: TGCGCCAGCAGCCAAGACGTTAAGGGGGCGGCCATTCAGCCCCAGCATTTT.

The V gene is TRBV7-2, the J gene TRBJ1-6; D unresolved. The CDR3 length is 15 residues. V was pared by 3 bases and J by 5 bases, with 11 bases between. The germline gives CDR1 SGHTA, CDR2 FQGNSA. CDR3 sequence (DNA): TGTGCCAGCAGCTTCACCGGGAGAGATAATTCACCCCTCCACTTT. Translation gives CASSFTGRDNSPLHF.

CDR3 DNA: TGTGCCAGCAGCTTGGTTTCTCAGTTTGAAGAGCAGTACTTC. It codes for CASSLVSQFEEQYF. This chain connects TRBV5-6 to TRBJ2-7; no clear D. The germline CDR1 and CDR2 sequences are SGHDT and YYEEEE. The germline V and J ends were trimmed by 0 bases and 7 bases, with 14 bases remaining between them. This CDR3 is built from 14 residues.